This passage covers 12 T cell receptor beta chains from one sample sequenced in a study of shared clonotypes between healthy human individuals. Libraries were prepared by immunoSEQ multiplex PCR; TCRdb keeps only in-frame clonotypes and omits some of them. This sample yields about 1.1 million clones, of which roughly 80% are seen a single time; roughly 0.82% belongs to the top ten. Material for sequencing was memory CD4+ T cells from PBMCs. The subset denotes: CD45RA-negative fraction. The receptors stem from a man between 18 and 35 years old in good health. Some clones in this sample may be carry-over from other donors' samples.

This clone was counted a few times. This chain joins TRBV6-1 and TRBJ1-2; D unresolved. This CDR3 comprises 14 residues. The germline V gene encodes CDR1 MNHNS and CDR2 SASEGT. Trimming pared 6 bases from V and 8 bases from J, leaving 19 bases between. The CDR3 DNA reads TGTGCCAGCAGGACTTGGGGTGTTGTCGAAGGCTACACCTTC. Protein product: CASRTWGVVEGYTF.

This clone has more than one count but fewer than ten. The CDR3 loop is CASSLAGTSGSTSYEQYF. The CDR3 nucleotides are TGCGCCAGCAGCTTAGCCGGGACTAGCGGGAGTACGTCCTACGAGCAGTACTTC. The chain joins TRBV5-1 to TRBJ2-7; TRBD2 matches at 14 bases. The CDR3 runs 18 residues. Germline CDR1 SGHRS, CDR2 YFSETQ. V trimming: 2 bases; J trimming: 1 base; junction bases outside the gene matches: 8.

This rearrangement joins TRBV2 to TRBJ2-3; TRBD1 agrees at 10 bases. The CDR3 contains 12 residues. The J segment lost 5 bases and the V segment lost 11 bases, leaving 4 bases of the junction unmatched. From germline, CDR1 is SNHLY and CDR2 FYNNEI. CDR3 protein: CARTGGGDTQYF. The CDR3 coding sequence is TGTGCCCGGACAGGGGGAGGAGATACGCAGTATTTT.

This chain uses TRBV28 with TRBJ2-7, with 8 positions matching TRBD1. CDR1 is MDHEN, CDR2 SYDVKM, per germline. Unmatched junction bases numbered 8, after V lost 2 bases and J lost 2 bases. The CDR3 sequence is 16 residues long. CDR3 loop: CASSLQGQGNPYEQYF. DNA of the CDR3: TGTGCCAGCAGTTTACAAGGACAGGGAAACCCCTACGAGCAGTACTTC.

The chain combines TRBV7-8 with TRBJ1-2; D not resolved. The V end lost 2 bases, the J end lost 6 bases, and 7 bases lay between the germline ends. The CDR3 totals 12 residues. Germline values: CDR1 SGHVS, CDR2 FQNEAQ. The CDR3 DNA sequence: TGTGCCAGCAGCTTATCCCATAATGGCTACACCTTC. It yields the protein CASSLSHNGYTF.

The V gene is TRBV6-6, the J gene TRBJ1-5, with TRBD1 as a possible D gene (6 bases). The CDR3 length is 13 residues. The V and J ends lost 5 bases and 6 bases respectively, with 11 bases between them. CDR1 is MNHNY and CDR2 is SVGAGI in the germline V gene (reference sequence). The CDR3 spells CASSTGSVQPQHF. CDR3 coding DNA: TGTGCCAGCAGTACAGGGTCGGTTCAGCCCCAGCATTTT.

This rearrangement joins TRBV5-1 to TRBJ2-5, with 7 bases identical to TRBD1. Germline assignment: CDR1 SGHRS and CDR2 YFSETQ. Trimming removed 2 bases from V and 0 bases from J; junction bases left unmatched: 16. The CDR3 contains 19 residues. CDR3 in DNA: TGCGCCAGCAGCTTAAAGAACATACTCCGGGACAGATACCAAGAGACCCAGTACTTC. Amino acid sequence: CASSLKNILRDRYQETQYF.

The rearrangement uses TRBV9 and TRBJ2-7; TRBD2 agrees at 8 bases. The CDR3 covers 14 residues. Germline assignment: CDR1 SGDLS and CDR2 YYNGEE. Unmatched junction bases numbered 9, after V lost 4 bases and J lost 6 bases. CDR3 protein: CASSRSGGTAEQYF. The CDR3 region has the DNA TGTGCCAGCAGCCGCTCGGGGGGGACGGCCGAGCAGTACTTC.

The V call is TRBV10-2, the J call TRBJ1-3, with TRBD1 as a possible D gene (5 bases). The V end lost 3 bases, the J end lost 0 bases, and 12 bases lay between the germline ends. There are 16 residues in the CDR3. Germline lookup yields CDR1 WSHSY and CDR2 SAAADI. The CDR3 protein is CASSDRQPFSGNTIYF. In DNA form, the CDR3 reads TGCGCCAGCAGTGATCGACAGCCTTTCTCTGGAAACACCATATATTTT.

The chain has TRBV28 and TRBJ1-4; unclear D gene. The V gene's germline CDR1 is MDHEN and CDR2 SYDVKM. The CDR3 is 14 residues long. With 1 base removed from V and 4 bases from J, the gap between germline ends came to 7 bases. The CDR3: CASSLSGVNEKLFF. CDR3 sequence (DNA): TGTGCCAGCAGTTTATCGGGAGTTAATGAAAAACTGTTTTTT.

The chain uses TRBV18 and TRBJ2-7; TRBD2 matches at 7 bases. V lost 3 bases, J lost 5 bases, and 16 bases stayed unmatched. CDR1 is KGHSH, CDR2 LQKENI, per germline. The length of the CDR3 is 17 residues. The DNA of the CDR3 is TGTGCCAGCTCACCTTTTACGGCTAGCGGTAGGAACCACGAGCAGTACTTC. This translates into CASSPFTASGRNHEQYF.

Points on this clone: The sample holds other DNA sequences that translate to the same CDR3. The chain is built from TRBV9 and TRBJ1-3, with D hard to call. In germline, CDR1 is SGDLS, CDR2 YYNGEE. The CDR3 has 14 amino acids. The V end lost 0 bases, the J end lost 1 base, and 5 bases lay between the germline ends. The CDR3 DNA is TGTGCCAGCAGCGTAGACCATTCTGGAAACACCATATATTTT. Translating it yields CASSVDHSGNTIYF.